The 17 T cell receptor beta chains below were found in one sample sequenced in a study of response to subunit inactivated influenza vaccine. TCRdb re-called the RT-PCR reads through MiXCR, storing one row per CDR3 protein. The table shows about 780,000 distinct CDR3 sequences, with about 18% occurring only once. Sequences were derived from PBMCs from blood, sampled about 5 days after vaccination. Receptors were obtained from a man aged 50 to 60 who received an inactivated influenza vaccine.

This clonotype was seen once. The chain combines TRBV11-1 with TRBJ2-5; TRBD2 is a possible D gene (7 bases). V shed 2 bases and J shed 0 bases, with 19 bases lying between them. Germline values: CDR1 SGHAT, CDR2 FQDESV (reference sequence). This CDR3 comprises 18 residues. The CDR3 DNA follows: TGTGCCAGCAGCTTATTCCGGGGGGCTCCTTGGCACCAAGAGACCCAGTACTTC. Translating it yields CASSLFRGAPWHQETQYF.

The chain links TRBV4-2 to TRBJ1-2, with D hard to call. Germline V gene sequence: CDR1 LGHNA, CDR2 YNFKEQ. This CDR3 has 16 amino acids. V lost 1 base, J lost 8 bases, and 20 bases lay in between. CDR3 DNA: TGTGCCAGCAGCCAAGTCTCGGAGAGGGCGGCAGGCGGCTACACCTTC. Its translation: CASSQVSERAAGGYTF.

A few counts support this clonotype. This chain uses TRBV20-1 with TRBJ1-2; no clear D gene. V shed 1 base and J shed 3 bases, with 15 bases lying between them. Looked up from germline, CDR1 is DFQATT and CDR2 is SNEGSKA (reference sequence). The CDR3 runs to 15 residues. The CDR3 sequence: CSARGQAHPHYGYTF. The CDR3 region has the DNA TGCAGTGCTAGAGGGCAGGCGCACCCCCACTATGGCTACACCTTC.

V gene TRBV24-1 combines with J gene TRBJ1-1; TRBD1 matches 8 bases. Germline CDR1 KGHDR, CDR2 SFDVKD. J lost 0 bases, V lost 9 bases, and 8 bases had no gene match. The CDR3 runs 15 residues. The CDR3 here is CATRPGTGLNTEAFF. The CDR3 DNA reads TGTGCCACCCGTCCCGGGACAGGTTTGAACACTGAAGCTTTCTTT.

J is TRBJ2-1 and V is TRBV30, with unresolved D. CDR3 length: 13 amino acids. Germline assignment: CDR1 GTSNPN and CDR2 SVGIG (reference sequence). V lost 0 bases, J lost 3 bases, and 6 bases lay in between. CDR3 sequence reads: CAWSVTDYNEQFF. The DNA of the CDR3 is TGTGCCTGGAGTGTTACAGACTACAATGAGCAGTTCTTC. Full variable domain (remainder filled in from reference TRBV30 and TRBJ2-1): SQTIHQWPATLVQPVGSPLSLECTVEGTSNPNLYWYRQAAGRGLQLLFYSVGIGQISSEVPQNLSASRPQDRQFILSSKKLLLSDSGFYLCAWSVTDYNEQFFGPGTRLTVL.

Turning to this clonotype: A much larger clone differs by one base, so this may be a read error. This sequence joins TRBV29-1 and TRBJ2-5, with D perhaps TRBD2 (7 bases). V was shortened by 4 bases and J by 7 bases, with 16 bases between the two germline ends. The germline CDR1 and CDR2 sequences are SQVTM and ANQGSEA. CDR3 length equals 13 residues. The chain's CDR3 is CSVGGGAGGTQYF. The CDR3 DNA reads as TGCAGCGTTGGAGGGGGGGCGGGTGGGACCCAGTACTTC.

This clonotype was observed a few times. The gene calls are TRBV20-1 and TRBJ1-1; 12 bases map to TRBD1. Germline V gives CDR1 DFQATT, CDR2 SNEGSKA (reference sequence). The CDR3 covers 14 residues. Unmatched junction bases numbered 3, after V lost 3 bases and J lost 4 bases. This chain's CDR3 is CSARGQGAGTEAFF. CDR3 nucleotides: TGCAGTGCTAGGGGACAGGGGGCGGGCACTGAAGCTTTCTTT.

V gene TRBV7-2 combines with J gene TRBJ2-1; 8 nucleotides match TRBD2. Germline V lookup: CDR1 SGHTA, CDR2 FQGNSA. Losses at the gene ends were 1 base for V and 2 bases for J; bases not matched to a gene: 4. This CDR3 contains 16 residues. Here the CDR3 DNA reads TGTGCCAGCAGCTTAGGGTTCGGGGGGGCCTACAATGAGCAGTTCTTC. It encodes CASSLGFGGAYNEQFF. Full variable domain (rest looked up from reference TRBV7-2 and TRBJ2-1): GAGVSQSPSNKVTEKGKDVELRCDPISGHTALYWYRQSLGQGLEFLIYFQGNSAPDKSGLPSDRFSAERTGGSVSTLTIQRTQQEDSAVYLCASSLGFGGAYNEQFFGPGTRLTVL.

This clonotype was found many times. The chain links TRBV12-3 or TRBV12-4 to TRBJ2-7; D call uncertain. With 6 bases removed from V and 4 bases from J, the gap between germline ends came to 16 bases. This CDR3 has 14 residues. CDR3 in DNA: TGTGCCAGCAGACGTGGGTCTGACATGTACGAGCAGTACTTC. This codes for CASRRGSDMYEQYF.

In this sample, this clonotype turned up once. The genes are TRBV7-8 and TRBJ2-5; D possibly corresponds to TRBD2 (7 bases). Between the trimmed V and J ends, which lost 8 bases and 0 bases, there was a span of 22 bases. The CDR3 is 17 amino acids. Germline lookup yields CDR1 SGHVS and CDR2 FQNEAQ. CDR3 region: CASLLRGGPLYQETQYF. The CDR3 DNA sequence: TGTGCCAGCCTACTTAGGGGGGGACCACTGTACCAAGAGACCCAGTACTTC. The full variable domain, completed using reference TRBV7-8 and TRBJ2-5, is GAGVSQSPRYKVAKRGQDVALRCDPISGHVSLFWYQQALGQGPEFLTYFQNEAQLDKSGLPSDRFFAERPEGSVSTLKIQRTQQEDSAVYLCASLLRGGPLYQETQYFGPGTRLLVL.

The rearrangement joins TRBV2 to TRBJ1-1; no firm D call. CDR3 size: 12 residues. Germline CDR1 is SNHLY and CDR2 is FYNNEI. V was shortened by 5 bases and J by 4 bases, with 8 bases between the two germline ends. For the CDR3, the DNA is TGTGCCAGCAGTTCGACGAGCACTGAAGCTTTCTTT. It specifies CASSSTSTEAFF.

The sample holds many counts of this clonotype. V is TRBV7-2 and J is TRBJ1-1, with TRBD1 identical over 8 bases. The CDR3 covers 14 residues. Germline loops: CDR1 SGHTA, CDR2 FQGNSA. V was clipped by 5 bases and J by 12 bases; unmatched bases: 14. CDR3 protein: CASSRRGQGEETFF. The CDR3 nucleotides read TGTGCCAGCAGCCGGAGAGGACAGGGTGAGGAAACTTTCTTT.

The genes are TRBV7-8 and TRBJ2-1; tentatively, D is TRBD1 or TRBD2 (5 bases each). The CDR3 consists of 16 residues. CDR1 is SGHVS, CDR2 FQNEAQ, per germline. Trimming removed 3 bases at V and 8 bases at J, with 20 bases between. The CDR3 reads CASSLTRGRPVDEQFF. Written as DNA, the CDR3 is TGTGCCAGCAGCTTGACGAGGGGACGCCCGGTTGATGAGCAGTTCTTC.

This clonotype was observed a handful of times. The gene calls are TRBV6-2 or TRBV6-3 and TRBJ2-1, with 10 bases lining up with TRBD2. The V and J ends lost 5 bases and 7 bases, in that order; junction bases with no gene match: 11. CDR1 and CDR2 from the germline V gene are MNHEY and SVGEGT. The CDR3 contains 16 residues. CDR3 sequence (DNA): TGTGCCAGCAGTAACACGCTAGCGGGAGAGGGGAATGAGCAGTTCTTC. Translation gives CASSNTLAGEGNEQFF.

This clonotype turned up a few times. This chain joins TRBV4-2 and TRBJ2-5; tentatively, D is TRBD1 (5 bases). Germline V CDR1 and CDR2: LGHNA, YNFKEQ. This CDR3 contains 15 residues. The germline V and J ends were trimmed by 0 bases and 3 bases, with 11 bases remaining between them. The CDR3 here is CASSQDQDKEETQYF. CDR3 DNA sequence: TGTGCCAGCAGCCAAGATCAGGACAAGGAAGAGACCCAGTACTTC.

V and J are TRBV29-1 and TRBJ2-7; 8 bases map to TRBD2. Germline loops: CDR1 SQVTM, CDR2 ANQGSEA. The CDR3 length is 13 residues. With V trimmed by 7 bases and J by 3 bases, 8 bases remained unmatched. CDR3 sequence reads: CSAGGETIYEQYF. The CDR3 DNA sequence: TGCAGCGCCGGGGGGGAAACCATCTACGAGCAGTACTTC.

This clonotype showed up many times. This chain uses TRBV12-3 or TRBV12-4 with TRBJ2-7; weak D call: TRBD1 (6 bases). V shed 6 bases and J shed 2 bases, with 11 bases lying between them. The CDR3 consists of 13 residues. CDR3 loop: CASSHDRTYEQYF. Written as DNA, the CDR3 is TGTGCCAGCAGCCACGACAGGACCTACGAGCAGTACTTC.